This is a list of T cell receptor beta chains from one sample in a study of beta chain features in type 1 diabetes. Clones were sequenced by immunoSEQ multiplex PCR, and TCRdb holds only the in-frame ones, with some missing. The sample has over 150,000 clones, about 9.3% seen once; the top ten hold 0.4% to 0.55%. Sample: central memory CD4+ T cells from blood. Every receptor here comes from a man aged 25 to 40 with type 1 diabetes. Both conserved end residues are part of each CDR3. Fields, in order: V gene, clone size, D gene, J gene, CDR3 DNA, CDR3 protein. The D gene is left open where the match is weak. Clone size is stated in some rows and not others, as once, few, many or a class when expanded.

V: TRBV5-4
size: -
D: -
J: TRBJ2-7
DNA: TGTGCCAGCAGCTCATCCTCCGGTTGGGCCTCCTACGAGCAGTACTTC
CDR3: CASSSSSGWASYEQYF

V: TRBV30
size: many
D: TRBD2
J: TRBJ2-5
DNA: TGTGCCTGGAGTGTACACAGCGGGATAGAGACCCAGTACTTC
CDR3: CAWSVHSGIETQYF

V: TRBV20-1
size: few
D: -
J: TRBJ1-2
DNA: TGCAGTGCCCCGCGGGGATATGGCTACACCTTC
CDR3: CSAPRGYGYTF

V: TRBV5-1
size: few
D: -
J: TRBJ1-2
DNA: TGCGCCAGCAGCCCCCTATCAGGGGACTATGGCTACACCTTC
CDR3: CASSPLSGDYGYTF

V: TRBV28
size: -
D: -
J: TRBJ2-7
DNA: TGTGCCAGCACCGACCCGCCAGGGACTGGCGAGCAGTACTTC
CDR3: CASTDPPGTGEQYF

V: TRBV7-3
size: -
D: -
J: TRBJ2-5
DNA: TGTGCCAGCAGCTTTGGAGTCGGAGAGACCCAGTACTTC
CDR3: CASSFGVGETQYF

V: TRBV5-1
size: few
D: TRBD2
J: TRBJ2-3
DNA: TGCGCCAGCAGCCGGGACTACGGCACAGATACGCAGTATTTT
CDR3: CASSRDYGTDTQYF

V: TRBV4-2
size: few
D: -
J: TRBJ2-1
DNA: TGTGCCAGCAGCCAAGAAGAGTCCTACAATGAGCAGTTCTTC
CDR3: CASSQEESYNEQFF

V: TRBV19
size: few
D: -
J: TRBJ1-2
DNA: TGTGCCAGTAGTATGGTCGGCAGGGGCTCCGGCTACACCTTC
CDR3: CASSMVGRGSGYTF

V: TRBV19
size: -
D: -
J: TRBJ2-5
DNA: TGTGCCAGTAGTGGGGGGAAAGGGGAGACCCAGTACTTC
CDR3: CASSGGKGETQYF

V: TRBV11-3
size: few
D: TRBD2
J: TRBJ2-3
DNA: TGTGCCAGCAGCTCTAGCGGATCTAGCACAGATACGCAGTATTTT
CDR3: CASSSSGSSTDTQYF

V: TRBV11-3
size: few
D: TRBD2
J: TRBJ2-1
DNA: TGTGCCAGCAGACGACTAGCAGTCGATGAGCAGTTCTTC
CDR3: CASRRLAVDEQFF

V: TRBV6-5
size: few
D: -
J: TRBJ1-1
DNA: TGTGCCAGCAGTTCTCTAACAGGGTCTGCTGAAGCTTTCTTT
CDR3: CASSSLTGSAEAFF

V: TRBV5-4
size: few
D: -
J: TRBJ2-5
DNA: TGTGCCAGCAGCTTTGAATACGGTCAAGAGACCCAGTACTTC
CDR3: CASSFEYGQETQYF

V: TRBV5-1
size: few
D: -
J: TRBJ1-2
DNA: TGCGCCAGCACCCCGGGGGACCGCAGTCGCCTGTATCCCCTCTCTAACTATGGCTACACCTTC
CDR3: CASTPGDRSRLYPLSNYGYTF

V: TRBV2
size: few
D: TRBD2
J: TRBJ2-5
DNA: TGTGCCAGCAGTGGGCGGACTAGCGGGGATCAAGAGACCCAGTACTTC
CDR3: CASSGRTSGDQETQYF

V: TRBV28
size: -
D: -
J: TRBJ2-4
DNA: TGTGCCAGCAGTCTTGTAATACAGGGAGGGTGGGAAAACATTCAGTACTTC
CDR3: CASSLVIQGGWENIQYF

V: TRBV28
size: -
D: -
J: TRBJ2-5
DNA: TGTGCCAGCGGGAGATTCGGTGGGATGGGTGAGACCCAGTACTTC
CDR3: CASGRFGGMGETQYF

V: TRBV19
size: once
D: -
J: TRBJ2-1
DNA: TGTGCCAGTAGTACTGCAGGGAATGAGCAGTTCTTC
CDR3: CASSTAGNEQFF

V: TRBV7-9
size: -
D: -
J: TRBJ1-1
DNA: TGTGCCAGCACCCTGCACGACAGGCCCAACACTGAAGCTTTCTTT
CDR3: CASTLHDRPNTEAFF

V: TRBV11-2
size: few
D: -
J: TRBJ1-3
DNA: TGTGCCAGCAGCCCCCCGGGACATGGTGGAAACACCATATATTTT
CDR3: CASSPPGHGGNTIYF

V: TRBV7-2
size: -
D: -
J: TRBJ2-2
DNA: TGTGCCAGCAGCTTAGTGGCCGGGGCCGGGGAGCTGTTTTTT
CDR3: CASSLVAGAGELFF

V: TRBV25-1
size: -
D: TRBD1
J: TRBJ1-5
DNA: TGTGCCAGCAGGGGGACAGGGGGTTCTCAGCCCCAGCATTTT
CDR3: CASRGTGGSQPQHF

V: TRBV19
size: -
D: -
J: TRBJ2-1
DNA: TGTGCCAGTAGTATGGGTGCGTCCGGGACTGTGGATGAGCAGTTCTTC
CDR3: CASSMGASGTVDEQFF

V: TRBV7-3
size: few
D: -
J: TRBJ2-2
DNA: TGTGCCAGCAGCTTAAACGCAGGGGGGATCACCGGGGAGCTGTTTTTT
CDR3: CASSLNAGGITGELFF

V: TRBV5-6
size: -
D: -
J: TRBJ2-5
DNA: TGTGCCAGCAGCTTTGGCCCGTACGGACAGCGAGAGACCCAGTACTTC
CDR3: CASSFGPYGQRETQYF

V: TRBV29-1
size: few
D: TRBD2
J: TRBJ2-1
DNA: TGCAGCGTTGGGCGGACTAGCGGGAGGGGTAATGAGCAGTTCTTC
CDR3: CSVGRTSGRGNEQFF

V: TRBV4-1
size: few
D: TRBD2
J: TRBJ2-7
DNA: TGCGCCAGCAGCCAGGATCTAGCGGGAGCCTACGAGCAGTACTTC
CDR3: CASSQDLAGAYEQYF

V: TRBV9
size: -
D: -
J: TRBJ2-3
DNA: TGTGCCAGCAGTATGGGGGCGTTCGGCGATACGCAGTATTTT
CDR3: CASSMGAFGDTQYF

V: TRBV5-1
size: medium-sized
D: TRBD1
J: TRBJ1-4
DNA: TGCGCCAGCAGCTTCCAGGGGGATGGTGAAAAACTGTTTTTT
CDR3: CASSFQGDGEKLFF

V: TRBV5-1
size: -
D: -
J: TRBJ1-5
DNA: TGCGCCAGCAGCTTAGGGGAGGGCAATCAGCCCCAGCATTTT
CDR3: CASSLGEGNQPQHF

V: TRBV18
size: few
D: TRBD2
J: TRBJ2-5
DNA: TGTGCCAGCTCACCACCGGGTCTAGCGGGGCAAGAGACCCAGTACTTC
CDR3: CASSPPGLAGQETQYF

V: TRBV6-6
size: few
D: -
J: TRBJ2-1
DNA: TGTGCCAGCAGTAACCCCTACGACAATGAGCAGTTCTTC
CDR3: CASSNPYDNEQFF

V: TRBV28
size: few
D: TRBD1
J: TRBJ2-7
DNA: TGTGCCAGCGAAGACAGGGGGAGATACGAGCAGTACTTC
CDR3: CASEDRGRYEQYF

V: TRBV29-1
size: many
D: -
J: TRBJ2-1
DNA: TGCAGCGGAGGGGGTCATGGGGAGTACAATGAGCAGTTCTTC
CDR3: CSGGGHGEYNEQFF

V: TRBV5-1
size: few
D: TRBD1
J: TRBJ1-4
DNA: TGCGCCAGCAGCGATGGACAGGGAGGTGAAAAACTGTTTTTT
CDR3: CASSDGQGGEKLFF

V: TRBV6-5
size: -
D: TRBD2
J: TRBJ2-3
DNA: TGTGCCAGCAGTCCCGGGACTAGCGGCACAGATACGCAGTATTTT
CDR3: CASSPGTSGTDTQYF

V: TRBV9
size: -
D: -
J: TRBJ2-5
DNA: TGTGCCAGCAGCGTACGGAGTGGAGAGACCCAGTACTTC
CDR3: CASSVRSGETQYF

V: TRBV5-5
size: -
D: -
J: TRBJ2-3
DNA: TGTGCCAGCACCCGCCCCGGAGGAGATACGCAGTATTTT
CDR3: CASTRPGGDTQYF

V: TRBV21-1
size: few
D: -
J: TRBJ2-5
DNA: TGTGCCAGCATTACAGGGGACTCGGGAGAGACCCAGTACTTC
CDR3: CASITGDSGETQYF

V: TRBV4-3
size: few
D: TRBD2
J: TRBJ2-7
DNA: TGCGCCAGCAGCCAAGATCGTGGCGGGGGGGAGCAGTACTTC
CDR3: CASSQDRGGGEQYF

V: TRBV6-5
size: few
D: TRBD1
J: TRBJ2-7
DNA: TGTGCCAGCAGTTCCGGACAGGCGCGCGAGCAGTACTTC
CDR3: CASSSGQAREQYF

V: TRBV7-2
size: -
D: -
J: TRBJ1-1
DNA: TGTGCCAGCAGCGCGGGTCAGGGGTTCACTGAAGCTTTCTTT
CDR3: CASSAGQGFTEAFF

V: TRBV4-3
size: few
D: -
J: TRBJ1-1
DNA: TGCGCCAGCAGCCAAGATTGGTACATCACTGAAGCTTTCTTT
CDR3: CASSQDWYITEAFF

V: TRBV28
size: -
D: -
J: TRBJ2-7
DNA: TGTGCCAGCAGCAGAACCAGCTACGAGCAGTACTTC
CDR3: CASSRTSYEQYF

V: TRBV2
size: few
D: -
J: TRBJ2-1
DNA: TGTGCCAGCACCAAGCTCCAAAGCTCCTACAATGAGCAGTTCTTC
CDR3: CASTKLQSSYNEQFF

V: TRBV10-3
size: few
D: -
J: TRBJ2-5
DNA: TGTGCCATCAGTGAGCCTGCCAAATCAAGGGGACAAGAGACCCAGTACTTC
CDR3: CAISEPAKSRGQETQYF

V: TRBV5-1
size: -
D: -
J: TRBJ2-1
DNA: TGCGCCAGCAGCTTGTGGGGAACAGGGAATGAGCAGTTCTTC
CDR3: CASSLWGTGNEQFF

V: TRBV11-2
size: -
D: -
J: TRBJ2-7
DNA: TGTGCCAGCAGCTTTAGCGGTAGCACCTACGAGCAGTACTTC
CDR3: CASSFSGSTYEQYF